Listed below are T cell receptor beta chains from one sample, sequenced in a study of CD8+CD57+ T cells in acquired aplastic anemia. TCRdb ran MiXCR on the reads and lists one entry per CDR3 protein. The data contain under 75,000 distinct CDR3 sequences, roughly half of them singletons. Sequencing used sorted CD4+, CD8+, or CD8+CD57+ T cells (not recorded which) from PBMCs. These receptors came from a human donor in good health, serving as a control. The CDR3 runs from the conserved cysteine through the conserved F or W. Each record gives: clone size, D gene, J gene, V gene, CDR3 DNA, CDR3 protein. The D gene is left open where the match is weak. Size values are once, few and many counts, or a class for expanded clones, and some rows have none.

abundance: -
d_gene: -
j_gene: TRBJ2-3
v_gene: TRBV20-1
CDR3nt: TGCAGTGAGCGGCTATCTAGCACAGATACGCAGTATTTT
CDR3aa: CSERLSSTDTQYF

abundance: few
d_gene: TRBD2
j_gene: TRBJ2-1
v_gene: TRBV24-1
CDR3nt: TGTGCCACCAGTGTAGGCGGGAGCTCCTACAATGAGCAGTTCTTC
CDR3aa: CATSVGGSSYNEQFF

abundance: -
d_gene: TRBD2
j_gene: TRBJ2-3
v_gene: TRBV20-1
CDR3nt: TGCAGTGCCTTGACTAGCGGGAGTTTAGATACGCAGTATTTT
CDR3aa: CSALTSGSLDTQYF

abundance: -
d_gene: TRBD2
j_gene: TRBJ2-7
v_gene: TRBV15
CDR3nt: TGTGCCACCAGCAGATACCGGACTAGCGGGTTTTACGAGCAGTACTTC
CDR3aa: CATSRYRTSGFYEQYF

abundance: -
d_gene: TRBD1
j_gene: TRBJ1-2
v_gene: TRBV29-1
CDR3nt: TGCAGCGCCGTGGACAGGGGGACTATTGGCTACACCTTC
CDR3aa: CSAVDRGTIGYTF

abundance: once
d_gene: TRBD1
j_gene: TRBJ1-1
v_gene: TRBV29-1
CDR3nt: TGCAGCGTAGTACAGGGGGAAGCTTTCTTT
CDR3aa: CSVVQGEAFF

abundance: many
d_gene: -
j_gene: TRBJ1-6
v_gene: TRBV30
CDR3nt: TGTGCCTGGAGTGTACGGGAAGGGCCAGATTCACCCCTCCACTTT
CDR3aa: CAWSVREGPDSPLHF

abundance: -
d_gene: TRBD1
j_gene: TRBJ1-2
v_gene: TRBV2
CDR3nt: TGTGCCAGCAGTAGTCAGGGGGCTAACTATGGCTACACCTTC
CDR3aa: CASSSQGANYGYTF

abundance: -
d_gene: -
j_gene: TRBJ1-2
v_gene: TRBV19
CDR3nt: TGTGCCAGTAGTATCGGGGCGGCGGGGGGCTACACCTTC
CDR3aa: CASSIGAAGGYTF

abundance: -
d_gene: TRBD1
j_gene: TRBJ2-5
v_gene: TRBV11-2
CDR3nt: TGTGCCAGCAGCTTAGCCGGGACAGGGGAACAAGAGACCCAGTACTTC
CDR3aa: CASSLAGTGEQETQYF

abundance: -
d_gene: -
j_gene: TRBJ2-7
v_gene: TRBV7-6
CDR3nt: TGTGCCAGCAGCTTAGCAGGGGCCGAGCAGTACTTC
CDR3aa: CASSLAGAEQYF

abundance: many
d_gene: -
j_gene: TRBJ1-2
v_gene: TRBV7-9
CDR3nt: TGTGCCAGCCTATCTGGCCGGGGTTCGGGTGGCTACACCTTC
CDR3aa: CASLSGRGSGGYTF

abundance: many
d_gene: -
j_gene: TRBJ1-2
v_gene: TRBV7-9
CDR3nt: TGTGCCAGCAGTCAACTTCGGACCGACAACTATGGCTACACCTTC
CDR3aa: CASSQLRTDNYGYTF

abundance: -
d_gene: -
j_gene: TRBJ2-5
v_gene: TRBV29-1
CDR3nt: TGCAGCGCGAAGACAGGGACCCAGTACTTC
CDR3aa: CSAKTGTQYF

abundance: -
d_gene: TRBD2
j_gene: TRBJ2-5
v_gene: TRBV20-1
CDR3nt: TGCAGTGCTAGAGATTTGGCGGGGGGGCCGGAGACCCAGTACTTC
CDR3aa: CSARDLAGGPETQYF

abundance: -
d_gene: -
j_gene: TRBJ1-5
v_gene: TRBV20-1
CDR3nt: TGCAGTGCTAGAGGTGGAAGACAGGCGGTAAATCAGCCCCAGCATTTT
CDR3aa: CSARGGRQAVNQPQHF

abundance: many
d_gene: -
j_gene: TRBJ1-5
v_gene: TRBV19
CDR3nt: TGTGCCAGTAGTTACAGGGTAGGTAGCAATCAGCCCCAGCATTTT
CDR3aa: CASSYRVGSNQPQHF

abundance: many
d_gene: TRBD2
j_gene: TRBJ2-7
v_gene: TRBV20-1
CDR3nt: TGCAGTGCTAGCAAGACTAGCGGGGCTACCTACGAGCAGTACTTC
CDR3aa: CSASKTSGATYEQYF

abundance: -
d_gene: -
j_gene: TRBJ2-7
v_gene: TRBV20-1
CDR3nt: TGCAGTGCTAGACTAGACGGGGGGCACGGGTACGAGCAGCACTTC
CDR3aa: CSARLDGGHGYEQHF

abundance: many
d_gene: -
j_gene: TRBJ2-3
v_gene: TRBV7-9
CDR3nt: TGTGCCAGCAGCCTGGGACGGACCACAGATACGCAGTATTTT
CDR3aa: CASSLGRTTDTQYF

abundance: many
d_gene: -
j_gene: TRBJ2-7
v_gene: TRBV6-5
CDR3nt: TGTGCCAGCAGTTTGGGCAACAAATACGAGCAGTACTTC
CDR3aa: CASSLGNKYEQYF

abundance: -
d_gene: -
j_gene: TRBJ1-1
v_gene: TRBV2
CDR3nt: TGTGCCAGCAGTAAAGACTCAAGGCCCACTGAAGCTTTCTTT
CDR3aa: CASSKDSRPTEAFF

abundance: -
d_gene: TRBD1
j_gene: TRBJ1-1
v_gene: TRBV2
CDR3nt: TGTGCCAGCAGTACAGGGGCCACATTTGAAGCTTTCTTT
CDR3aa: CASSTGATFEAFF

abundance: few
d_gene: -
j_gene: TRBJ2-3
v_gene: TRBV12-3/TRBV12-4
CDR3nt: TGTGCCACACAACCCCGGGACCCCCCGGGTGATACGCAGTATTTT
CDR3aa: CATQPRDPPGDTQYF

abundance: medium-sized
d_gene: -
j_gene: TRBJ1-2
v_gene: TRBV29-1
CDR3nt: TGCAGCGTTGATTCCCGGGGAGACTATGGCTACACCTTC
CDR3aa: CSVDSRGDYGYTF

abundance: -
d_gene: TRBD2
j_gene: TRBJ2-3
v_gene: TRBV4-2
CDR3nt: TGTGCCAGCAGAAACGGGGGAGGGGATACGCAGTATTTT
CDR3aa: CASRNGGGDTQYF

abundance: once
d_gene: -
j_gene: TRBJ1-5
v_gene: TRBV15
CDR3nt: TGTGCCACCAGCAAGGAGAATAGCAATCAGCCCCAGCATTTT
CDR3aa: CATSKENSNQPQHF

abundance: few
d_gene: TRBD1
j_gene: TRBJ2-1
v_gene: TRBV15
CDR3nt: TGTGCCACCAGCAGAGATTTAGGGGGCAGGGTCAATGAGCAGTTCTTC
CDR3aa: CATSRDLGGRVNEQFF

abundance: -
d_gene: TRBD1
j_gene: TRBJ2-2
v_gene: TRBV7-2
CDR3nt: TGTGCCAGCAGGGGGACAGGGGTCACCGGGGAGCTGTTTTTT
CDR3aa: CASRGTGVTGELFF

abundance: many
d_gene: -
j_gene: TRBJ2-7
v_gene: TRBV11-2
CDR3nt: TGTGCCAGCAGCCTGGGACATGCCAACGAGCAGTACTTC
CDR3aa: CASSLGHANEQYF

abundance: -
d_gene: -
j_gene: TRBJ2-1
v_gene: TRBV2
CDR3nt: TGTGCCAGCAACCTAGAGGCAGTCTACAATGAGCAGTTCTTC
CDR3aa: CASNLEAVYNEQFF

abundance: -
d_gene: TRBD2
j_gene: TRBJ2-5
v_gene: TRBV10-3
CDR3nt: TGTGCCATCAGTGGGGGAGCGGGGTCGGAGACCCAGTACTTC
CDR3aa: CAISGGAGSETQYF

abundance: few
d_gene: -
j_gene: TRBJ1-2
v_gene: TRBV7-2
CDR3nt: TGTGCCAGCAGCGACGGGAACTATGGCTACACCTTC
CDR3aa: CASSDGNYGYTF

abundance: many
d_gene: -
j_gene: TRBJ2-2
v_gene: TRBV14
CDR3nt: TGTGCCAGCAGCCATCCTGAGGTCGCAGGGGACACCGGGGAGCTGTTTTTT
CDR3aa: CASSHPEVAGDTGELFF

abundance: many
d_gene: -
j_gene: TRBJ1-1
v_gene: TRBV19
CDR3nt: TGTGCCAGTAGGGGAACATTGTACACTGAAGCTTTCTTT
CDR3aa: CASRGTLYTEAFF

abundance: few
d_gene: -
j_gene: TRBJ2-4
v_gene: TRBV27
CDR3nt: TGTGCCAGCAGGGGCAGATTAGCCAAAAACATTCAGTACTTC
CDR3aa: CASRGRLAKNIQYF

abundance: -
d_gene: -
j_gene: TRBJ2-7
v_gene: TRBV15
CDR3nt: TGTGCCACCAGCAGAGGCTCCTACGAGCAGTACTTC
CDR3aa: CATSRGSYEQYF

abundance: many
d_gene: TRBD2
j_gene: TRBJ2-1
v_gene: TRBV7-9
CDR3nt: TGTGCCAGCAGAAGTAGCGGGGGCGCCTACAATGAGCAGTTCTTC
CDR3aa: CASRSSGGAYNEQFF

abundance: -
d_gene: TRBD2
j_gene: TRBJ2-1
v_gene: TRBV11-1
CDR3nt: TGTGCCAGCAGCCGGAGGACTAGTGTGGCTTACAATGAGCAGTTCTTC
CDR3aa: CASSRRTSVAYNEQFF

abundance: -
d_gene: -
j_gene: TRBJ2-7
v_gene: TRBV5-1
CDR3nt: TGCGCCAGCAGCTGGGACCCAGCCTACGAGCAGTACTTC
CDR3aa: CASSWDPAYEQYF

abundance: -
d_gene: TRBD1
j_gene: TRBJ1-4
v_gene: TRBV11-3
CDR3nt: TGTGCCAGCAGCTTAGGGGACAGGGAAAATGAAAAACTGTTTTTT
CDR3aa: CASSLGDRENEKLFF

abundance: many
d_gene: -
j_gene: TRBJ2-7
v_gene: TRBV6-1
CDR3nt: TGTGCCAGCAGTGAACAAACGGGCGGTAACGAGCAGTACTTC
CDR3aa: CASSEQTGGNEQYF

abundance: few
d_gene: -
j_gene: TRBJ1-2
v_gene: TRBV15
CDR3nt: TGTGCCACCAGCAGAGTGTCGTCGTTTAACTATGGCTACACCTTC
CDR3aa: CATSRVSSFNYGYTF

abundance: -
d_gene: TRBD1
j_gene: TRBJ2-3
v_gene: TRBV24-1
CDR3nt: TGTGCCACCAGTGATGCGAGACAGGGGGGCACAGATACGCAGTATTTT
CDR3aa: CATSDARQGGTDTQYF

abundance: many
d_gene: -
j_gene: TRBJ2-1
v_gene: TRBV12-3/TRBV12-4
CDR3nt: TGTGCCAGCAGTTTATATTCGGGCAATGAGCAGTTCTTC
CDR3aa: CASSLYSGNEQFF

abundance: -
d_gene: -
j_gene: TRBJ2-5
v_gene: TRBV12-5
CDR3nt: TGTGCTAGTGGCTCCGGACAGCAACAAGAGACCCAGTACTTC
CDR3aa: CASGSGQQQETQYF